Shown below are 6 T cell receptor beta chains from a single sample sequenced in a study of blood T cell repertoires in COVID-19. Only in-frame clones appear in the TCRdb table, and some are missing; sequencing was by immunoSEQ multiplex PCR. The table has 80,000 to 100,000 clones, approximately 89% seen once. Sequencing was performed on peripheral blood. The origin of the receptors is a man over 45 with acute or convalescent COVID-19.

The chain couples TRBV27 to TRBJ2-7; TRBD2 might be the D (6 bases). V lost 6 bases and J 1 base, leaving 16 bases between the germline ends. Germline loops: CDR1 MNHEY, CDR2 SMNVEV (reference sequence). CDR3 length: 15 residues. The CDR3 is CASSRTGTVSYEQYF. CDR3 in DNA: TGTGCCAGCAGCCGGACCGGGACTGTTTCCTACGAGCAGTACTTC.

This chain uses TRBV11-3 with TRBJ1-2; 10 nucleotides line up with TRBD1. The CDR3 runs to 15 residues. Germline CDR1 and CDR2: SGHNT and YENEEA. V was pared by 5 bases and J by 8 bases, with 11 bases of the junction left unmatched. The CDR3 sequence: CASSPTTGGAGGYTF. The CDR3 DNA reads TGTGCCAGCAGCCCAACGACAGGGGGCGCGGGAGGCTACACCTTC.

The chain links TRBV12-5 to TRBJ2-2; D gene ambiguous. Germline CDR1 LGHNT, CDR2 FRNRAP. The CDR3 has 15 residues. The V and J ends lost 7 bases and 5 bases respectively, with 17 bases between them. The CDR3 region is CASALAVEATGELFF. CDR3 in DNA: TGTGCTAGTGCCCTTGCTGTCGAAGCAACCGGGGAGCTGTTTTTT.

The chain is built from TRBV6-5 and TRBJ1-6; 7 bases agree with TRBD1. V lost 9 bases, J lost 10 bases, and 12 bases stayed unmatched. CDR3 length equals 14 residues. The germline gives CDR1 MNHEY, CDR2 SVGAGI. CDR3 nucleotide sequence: TGTGCCAGTGTTGGCGGCAGGGGGGAATCACCCCTCCACTTT. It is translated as CASVGGRGESPLHF.

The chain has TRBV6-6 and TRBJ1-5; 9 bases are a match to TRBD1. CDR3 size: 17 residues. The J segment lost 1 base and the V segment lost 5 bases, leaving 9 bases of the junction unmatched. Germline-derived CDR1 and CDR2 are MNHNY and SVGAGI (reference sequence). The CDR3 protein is CASSPLRTGDSNQPQHF. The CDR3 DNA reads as TGTGCCAGCAGTCCGCTGAGGACAGGGGACAGCAATCAGCCCCAGCATTTT.

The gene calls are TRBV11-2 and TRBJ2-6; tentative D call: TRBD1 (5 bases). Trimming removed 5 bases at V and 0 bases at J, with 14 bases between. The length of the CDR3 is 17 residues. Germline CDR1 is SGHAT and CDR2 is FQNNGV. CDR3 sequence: CASSGRGLNSGANVLTF. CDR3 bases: TGTGCCAGCAGCGGAAGGGGCCTAAACTCTGGGGCCAACGTCCTGACTTTC. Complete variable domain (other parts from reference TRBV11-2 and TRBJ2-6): EAGVAQSPRYKIIEKRQSVAFWCNPISGHATLYWYQQILGQGPKLLIQFQNNGVVDDSQLPKDRFSAERLKGVDSTLKIQPAKLEDSAVYLCASSGRGLNSGANVLTFGAGSRLTVL.